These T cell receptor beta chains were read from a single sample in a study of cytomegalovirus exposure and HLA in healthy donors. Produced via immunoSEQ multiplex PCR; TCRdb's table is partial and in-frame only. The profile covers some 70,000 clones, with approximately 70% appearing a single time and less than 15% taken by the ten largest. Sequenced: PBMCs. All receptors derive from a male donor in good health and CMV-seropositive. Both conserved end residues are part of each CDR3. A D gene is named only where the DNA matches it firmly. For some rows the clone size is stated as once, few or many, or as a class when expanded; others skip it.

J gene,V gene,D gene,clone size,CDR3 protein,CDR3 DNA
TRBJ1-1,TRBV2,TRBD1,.,CASIRGMNTEAFF,TGTGCCAGCATCAGGGGGATGAACACTGAAGCTTTCTTT
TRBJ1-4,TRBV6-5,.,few,CASSYSRYGREKLFF,TGTGCCAGCAGTTACTCACGCTACGGTCGTGAAAAACTGTTTTTT
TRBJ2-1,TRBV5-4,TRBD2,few,CASSEPVAGDNEQFF,TGTGCCAGCAGCGAACCCGTAGCGGGTGACAATGAGCAGTTCTTC
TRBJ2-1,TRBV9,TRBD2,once,CASSVGGSAIGSEQFF,TGTGCCAGCAGCGTAGGCGGGAGCGCTATCGGGAGTGAGCAGTTCTTC
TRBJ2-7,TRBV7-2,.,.,CASSLIGGGDEQYF,TGTGCCAGCAGCTTAATCGGAGGAGGGGACGAGCAGTACTTC
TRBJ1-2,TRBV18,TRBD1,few,CASSPIGQGGDGYTF,TGTGCCAGCTCACCGATTGGACAGGGTGGAGATGGCTACACCTTC
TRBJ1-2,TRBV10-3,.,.,CAIRETEYYGYTF,TGTGCCATCAGGGAGACAGAATACTATGGCTACACCTTC
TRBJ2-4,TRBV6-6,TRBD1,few,CASSPGQQNIQYF,TGTGCCAGCAGCCCGGGACAGCAAAACATTCAGTACTTC
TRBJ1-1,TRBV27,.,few,CASSPHPHGAGVLTEAFF,TGTGCCAGCAGTCCACATCCACATGGGGCTGGGGTCCTCACTGAAGCTTTCTTT
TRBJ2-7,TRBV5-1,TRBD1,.,CASSARDRRYEQYF,TGCGCCAGCAGCGCAAGGGACAGGCGCTACGAGCAGTACTTC
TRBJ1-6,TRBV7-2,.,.,CASSWSGGGNSPLHF,TGTGCCAGCAGCTGGTCGGGGGGCGGTAATTCACCCCTCCACTTT
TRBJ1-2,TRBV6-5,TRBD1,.,CASSYAQQGGGYTF,TGTGCCAGCAGTTACGCTCAACAGGGGGGTGGCTACACCTTC
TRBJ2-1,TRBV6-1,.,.,CAHGVAGSYNEQFF,TGTGCCCATGGCGTAGCCGGCTCCTACAATGAGCAGTTCTTC
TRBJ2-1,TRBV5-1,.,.,CASSLVGSHNEQFF,TGCGCCAGCAGCTTGGTGGGCTCCCACAATGAGCAGTTCTTC
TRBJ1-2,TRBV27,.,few,CASGKDRQVNYGYTF,TGTGCCAGCGGAAAGGACCGACAGGTTAACTATGGCTACACCTTC
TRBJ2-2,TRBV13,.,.,CASCSRVNTGELFF,TGTGCCAGCTGCTCGAGGGTGAACACCGGGGAGCTGTTTTTT